The T cell receptor beta chain under discussion was sequenced for a study of OX40 agonist ivuxolimab in advanced cancers. Turning to the overall study: Ivuxolimab was a fully human IgG2 agonistic monoclonal antibody targeting the costimulatory receptor OX40 (CD134). The point of sequencing TCRbeta in the periphery was to test whether ivuxolimab changed TCR sequence diversity and drove clonal T-cell expansion. Intravenous ivuxolimab was administered to patients every 2 weeks at six dose levels: 0.01, 0.1, 0.3, 1.5, 3 and 10 mg/kg. Prior anti-PD-1, anti-PD-L1 or anti-CTLA-4 therapy was permitted, and 40% to 50% of dose-escalation patients had received checkpoint inhibitors. Among the approximately 50 dose-escalation patients, about 19 had hepatocellular carcinoma, around 15 melanoma, 9 renal cell carcinoma and 9 head and neck cancer. The paper describes the monotherapy dose-escalation part (N = 52 patients) of the phase I trial of ivuxolimab. A male proportion of 82.7% and a mean age of around 60 years, ranging from roughly 20 to 80, were recorded for the dose-escalation cohort. Partial responses occurred in three dose-escalation patients, of whom one had hepatocellular carcinoma and two had cutaneous melanoma.

What the authors observed across the whole study: After ivuxolimab, CD8+ T cells had more expanded clones than CD4+ T cells on average. The antigen specificity of the peripheral T cells that underwent clonal expansion was not determined. Partial responders in the 0.1-3.0 mg/kg groups had among the lowest normalized peripheral clonal expansion, especially among CD8+ T cells. At doses from 0.1 to 3.0 mg/kg, clonal expansion was seen in both CD4+ and CD8+ blood T cells between baseline and week 6. Low levels of normalized T-cell clonal expansion were also shown by some nonresponding patients.

The CDR3 measures 16 amino acids from cysteine to phenylalanine. The retained sequence is limited to the CDR3, 48 bases, with the frame set at the first base. CDR1 and CDR2, per the germline V gene, are SGHTA and FQGNSA. V sheds 4 bases and J sheds 5 bases, leaving 20 bases between their ends. To sequence the TCRbeta CDR3 region, genomic DNA was isolated from the sorted cells. TCRbeta CDR3 regions were sequenced using the immunoSEQ Assay. The table was pulled from immuneACCESS by TCRdb, which kept in-frame rearrangements only. Such tables lose some clones; where checked, under half of the loss comes from unresolved V genes, and the rest has no known cause. The sample contains roughly 62,000 clones, about 85% of them found a single time. 4.7% of the sample rests with the top ten. Patients with a history of autoimmune disease or receiving systemic immunosuppression were excluded from the trial. In every dose cohort, peripheral blood was drawn for TCR sequencing at baseline, cycle 4 day 1, and cycle 7 day 1. The samples were drawn from a first-in-human, open-label, multicenter phase I dose-escalation trial of ivuxolimab. Adults with locally advanced or metastatic melanoma, renal cell carcinoma, hepatocellular carcinoma or head and neck squamous cell carcinoma were enrolled in the trial. Before TCR sequencing, CD4+ T cells and CD8+ T cells were sorted from peripheral blood as separate populations.

On this clone itself: The target of this receptor is not known. Base qualities are not recorded, but no much larger clone differs from it by a single base.

The specimen comprised CD4+ or CD8+ T cells sorted from blood, sampled in a trial of the OX40 agonist ivuxolimab. The chain uses TRBV7-2 and TRBJ1-1, with TRBD1 as a weak D call on 5 bases. The TCR originated in an adult with an advanced solid tumor such as melanoma, head and neck, liver or kidney cancer. The CDR3 is CASSSVWAQEGTEAFF. The DNA sequence is given as TGTGCCAGCAGCTCAGTGTGGGCGCAGGAGGGGACTGAAGCTTTCTTT.